These T cell receptor beta chains were read from a single sample in a study of T cell repertoires in cytomegalovirus infection. TCRdb re-called the reads with MiXCR, one entry per CDR3 protein. Of around 570,000 distinct CDR3 sequences in the sample, 40% were seen once. These receptors are not linked to any known antigen. The material was cultured PBMCs, obtained from culture after CMV antigen stimulation. These receptors were taken from a human donor in good health (CMV status not recorded). Some clones in this sample may be carry-over from other donors' samples. Both conserved end residues are part of each CDR3. Fields, in order: V gene, J gene, D gene, CDR3 protein. D genes are given only for firm matches.

V gene: TRBV12-3/TRBV12-4; J gene: TRBJ1-3; D gene: NA; CDR3 protein: CASKGDWGYSGNTIYF
V gene: TRBV15; J gene: TRBJ2-1; D gene: TRBD2; CDR3 protein: CATSRGAGLAGGDEQFF
V gene: TRBV7-2; J gene: TRBJ2-7; D gene: NA; CDR3 protein: CASSLKNGREYEQYF
V gene: TRBV15; J gene: TRBJ1-5; D gene: NA; CDR3 protein: CATSGAPRGLGQPQHF
V gene: TRBV28; J gene: TRBJ1-2; D gene: TRBD1; CDR3 protein: CASRTPGQRNGYTF
V gene: TRBV6-1; J gene: TRBJ2-5; D gene: NA; CDR3 protein: CASSWGGAKETQYF
V gene: TRBV7-2; J gene: TRBJ1-6; D gene: NA; CDR3 protein: CASAGRNSPLHF
V gene: TRBV7-2; J gene: TRBJ2-6; D gene: NA; CDR3 protein: CASSLDTGPGANVLTF
V gene: TRBV4-1; J gene: TRBJ2-1; D gene: TRBD1; CDR3 protein: CASSQGGQVNEQFF
V gene: TRBV24-1; J gene: TRBJ1-5; D gene: NA; CDR3 protein: CATSVGLVQPQHF
V gene: TRBV19; J gene: TRBJ2-5; D gene: NA; CDR3 protein: CASSIPQTYTAQYF
V gene: TRBV6-2/TRBV6-3; J gene: TRBJ1-1; D gene: NA; CDR3 protein: CASTTQTLREAFF
V gene: TRBV18; J gene: TRBJ2-5; D gene: NA; CDR3 protein: CATTVGETQYF
V gene: TRBV10-3; J gene: TRBJ2-5; D gene: NA; CDR3 protein: CAISDGGETQYF
V gene: TRBV13; J gene: TRBJ2-3; D gene: TRBD1; CDR3 protein: CASSLGRGQFTDTQYF
V gene: TRBV18; J gene: TRBJ1-4; D gene: NA; CDR3 protein: CASSPNGGSLNEKLFF
V gene: TRBV20-1; J gene: TRBJ1-3; D gene: NA; CDR3 protein: CSALSETGNTIYF
V gene: TRBV7-9; J gene: TRBJ2-3; D gene: NA; CDR3 protein: CASSLLSGGTSTDTQYF
V gene: TRBV7-2; J gene: TRBJ1-5; D gene: NA; CDR3 protein: CASSLNRDSNQPQHF
V gene: TRBV12-3/TRBV12-4; J gene: TRBJ1-2; D gene: NA; CDR3 protein: CASSLLGLDYGYTF
V gene: TRBV7-6; J gene: TRBJ1-3; D gene: NA; CDR3 protein: CASSPPFASGNTIYF
V gene: TRBV7-8; J gene: TRBJ2-1; D gene: NA; CDR3 protein: CASSRMGNEQFF
V gene: TRBV12-3/TRBV12-4; J gene: TRBJ1-2; D gene: TRBD1; CDR3 protein: CASRDRTGGYTF
V gene: TRBV11-2; J gene: TRBJ2-1; D gene: TRBD2; CDR3 protein: CASSLQSGRGFYNEQFF
V gene: TRBV28; J gene: TRBJ1-5; D gene: NA; CDR3 protein: CATGGWGGGQPQHF
V gene: TRBV4-3; J gene: TRBJ2-1; D gene: TRBD2; CDR3 protein: CASSPGLAGVYEQFF
V gene: TRBV12-3/TRBV12-4; J gene: TRBJ2-1; D gene: TRBD2; CDR3 protein: CASSLSSGDNEQFF
V gene: TRBV5-4; J gene: TRBJ2-3; D gene: NA; CDR3 protein: CASSPRASLSDTQYF
V gene: TRBV12-3/TRBV12-4; J gene: TRBJ1-2; D gene: TRBD1; CDR3 protein: CASSLSGGRGYTF
V gene: TRBV5-6; J gene: TRBJ1-1; D gene: TRBD1; CDR3 protein: CASSSRGRGFNTEAFF
V gene: TRBV7-2; J gene: TRBJ1-5; D gene: NA; CDR3 protein: CASSATGISNQPQHF
V gene: TRBV5-4; J gene: TRBJ2-5; D gene: TRBD2; CDR3 protein: CASSLGLGGARETQYF
V gene: TRBV10-1; J gene: TRBJ2-4; D gene: NA; CDR3 protein: CASSAGSWNIQYF
V gene: TRBV12-3/TRBV12-4; J gene: TRBJ1-4; D gene: NA; CDR3 protein: CASSEGRNEKLFF
V gene: TRBV7-2; J gene: TRBJ1-4; D gene: NA; CDR3 protein: CASSWSRWEKLFF
V gene: TRBV19; J gene: TRBJ2-7; D gene: NA; CDR3 protein: CASSHKLASQDYEQYF
V gene: TRBV11-2; J gene: TRBJ1-1; D gene: NA; CDR3 protein: CASSSRVGGARDDTEAFF
V gene: TRBV6-1; J gene: TRBJ1-2; D gene: NA; CDR3 protein: CASLDFTGIYGYTF
V gene: TRBV7-2; J gene: TRBJ2-7; D gene: TRBD1; CDR3 protein: CASSLGDRGSPYEQYF
V gene: TRBV7-6; J gene: TRBJ2-2; D gene: TRBD2; CDR3 protein: CASSLRTSGWNTGELFF
V gene: TRBV19; J gene: TRBJ2-3; D gene: NA; CDR3 protein: CASRQAPGTDTQYF
V gene: TRBV6-4; J gene: TRBJ1-1; D gene: NA; CDR3 protein: CASSDGVIPFF
V gene: TRBV6-2/TRBV6-3; J gene: TRBJ1-2; D gene: NA; CDR3 protein: CASSYWREGYGYTF
V gene: TRBV11-2; J gene: TRBJ1-1; D gene: TRBD1; CDR3 protein: CASSSQGAGAEAFF
V gene: TRBV27; J gene: TRBJ2-7; D gene: TRBD2; CDR3 protein: CASSSLGGGTYEQYF
V gene: TRBV2; J gene: TRBJ2-2; D gene: NA; CDR3 protein: CASSVEGGSNTGELFF
V gene: TRBV2; J gene: TRBJ2-2; D gene: NA; CDR3 protein: CASSKRGGGRSSANTGELFF
V gene: TRBV12-3/TRBV12-4; J gene: TRBJ2-1; D gene: NA; CDR3 protein: CASSIGVVRYNEQFF
V gene: TRBV11-2; J gene: TRBJ2-2; D gene: NA; CDR3 protein: CASSLDLAEITGELFF
V gene: TRBV7-2; J gene: TRBJ2-7; D gene: TRBD2; CDR3 protein: CASRRGLAGVYEQYF
V gene: TRBV12-3/TRBV12-4; J gene: TRBJ2-7; D gene: NA; CDR3 protein: CARKTGNDQYF
V gene: TRBV18; J gene: TRBJ2-2; D gene: NA; CDR3 protein: CASSPYREAGELFF
V gene: TRBV11-2; J gene: TRBJ2-5; D gene: NA; CDR3 protein: CASSTRVSAAQYF
V gene: TRBV23-1; J gene: TRBJ1-4; D gene: NA; CDR3 protein: CASRSRDYQLMKNCFF
V gene: TRBV4-1; J gene: TRBJ1-2; D gene: NA; CDR3 protein: CASSQEGQTSYGYTF
V gene: TRBV19; J gene: TRBJ1-5; D gene: NA; CDR3 protein: CASSMDRNQPQHF
V gene: TRBV12-3/TRBV12-4; J gene: TRBJ1-3; D gene: NA; CDR3 protein: CASSRPLGSGNTIYF